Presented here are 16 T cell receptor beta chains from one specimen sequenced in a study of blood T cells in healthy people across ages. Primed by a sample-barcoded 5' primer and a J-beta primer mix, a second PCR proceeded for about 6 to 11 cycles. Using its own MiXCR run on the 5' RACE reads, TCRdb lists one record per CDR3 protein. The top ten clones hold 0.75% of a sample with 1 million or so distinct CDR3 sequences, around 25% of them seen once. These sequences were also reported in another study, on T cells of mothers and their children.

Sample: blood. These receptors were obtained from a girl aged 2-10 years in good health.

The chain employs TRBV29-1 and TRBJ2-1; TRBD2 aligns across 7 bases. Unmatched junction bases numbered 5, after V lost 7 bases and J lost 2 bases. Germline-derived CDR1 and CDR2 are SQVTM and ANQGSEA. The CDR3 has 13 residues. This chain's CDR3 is CSAERGPYNEQFF. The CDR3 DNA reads TGCAGCGCCGAGCGGGGACCCTACAATGAGCAGTTCTTC.

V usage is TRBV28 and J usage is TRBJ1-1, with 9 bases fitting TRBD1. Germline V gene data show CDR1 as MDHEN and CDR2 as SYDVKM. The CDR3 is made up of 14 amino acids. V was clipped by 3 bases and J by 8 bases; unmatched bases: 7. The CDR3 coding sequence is TGTGCCAGCAGTTTGACAGGGGGAGGACACGAAGCTTTCTTT. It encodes CASSLTGGGHEAFF.

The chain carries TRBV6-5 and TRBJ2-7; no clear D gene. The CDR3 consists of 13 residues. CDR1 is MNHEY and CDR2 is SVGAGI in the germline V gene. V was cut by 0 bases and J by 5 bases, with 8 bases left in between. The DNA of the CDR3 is TGTGCCAGCAGTTACTCCGCGTCGGACGAGCAGTACTTC. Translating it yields CASSYSASDEQYF.

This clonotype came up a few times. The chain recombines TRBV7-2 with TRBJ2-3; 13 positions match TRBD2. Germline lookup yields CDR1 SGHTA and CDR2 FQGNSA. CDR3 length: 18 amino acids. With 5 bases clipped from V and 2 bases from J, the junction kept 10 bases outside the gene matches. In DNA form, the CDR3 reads TGTGCCAGCAGCCCGAGACTAGCGGGGGGTATTAACACAGATACGCAGTATTTT. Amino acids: CASSPRLAGGINTDTQYF.

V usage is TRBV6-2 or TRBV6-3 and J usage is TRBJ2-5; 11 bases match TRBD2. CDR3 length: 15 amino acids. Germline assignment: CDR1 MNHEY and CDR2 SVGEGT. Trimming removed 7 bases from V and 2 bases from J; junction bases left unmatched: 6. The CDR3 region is CASNQLAGVQETQYF. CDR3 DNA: TGTGCCAGCAATCAACTAGCGGGGGTACAAGAGACCCAGTACTTC.

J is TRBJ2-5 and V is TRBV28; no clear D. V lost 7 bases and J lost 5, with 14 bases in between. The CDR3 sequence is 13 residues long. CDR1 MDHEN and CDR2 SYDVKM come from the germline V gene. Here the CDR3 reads CASKLDGPETQYF. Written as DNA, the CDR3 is TGTGCCAGCAAACTGGACGGCCCCGAGACCCAGTACTTC.

The CDR3, as DNA: TGTGCCAGCAGTTATTGGACTAGCGGAGCCTACGAGCAGTACTTC. Encoded protein: CASSYWTSGAYEQYF. V is TRBV6-5 and J is TRBJ2-7, with 10 bases aligning to TRBD2. The V gene's germline CDR1 is MNHEY and CDR2 SVGAGI. This CDR3 is built from 15 residues. The V gene end was trimmed by 3 bases and the J gene end by 2 bases; junction bases not matched to a gene: 4.

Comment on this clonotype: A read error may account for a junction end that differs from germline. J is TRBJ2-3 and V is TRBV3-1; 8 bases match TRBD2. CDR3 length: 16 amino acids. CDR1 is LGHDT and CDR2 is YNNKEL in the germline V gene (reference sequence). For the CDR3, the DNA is TGCGCCAGCAGCCAAGCATCCGGGGGGGAGGGAAATACGCTGTATTTT. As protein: CASSQASGGEGNTLYF.

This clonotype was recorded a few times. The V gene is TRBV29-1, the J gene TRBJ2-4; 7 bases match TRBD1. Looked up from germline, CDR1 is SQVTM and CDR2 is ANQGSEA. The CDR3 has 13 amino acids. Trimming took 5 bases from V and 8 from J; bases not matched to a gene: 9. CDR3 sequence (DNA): TGCAGCGTTACACCAAGAGACAGGGACATTCAGTACTTC. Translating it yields CSVTPRDRDIQYF.

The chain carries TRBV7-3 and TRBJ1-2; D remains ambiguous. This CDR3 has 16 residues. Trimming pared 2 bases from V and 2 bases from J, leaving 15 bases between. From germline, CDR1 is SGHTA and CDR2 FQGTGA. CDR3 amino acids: CASSLALGKSNYGYTF. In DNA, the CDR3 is TGTGCCAGCAGCTTAGCTCTCGGGAAGTCAAACTATGGCTACACCTTC.

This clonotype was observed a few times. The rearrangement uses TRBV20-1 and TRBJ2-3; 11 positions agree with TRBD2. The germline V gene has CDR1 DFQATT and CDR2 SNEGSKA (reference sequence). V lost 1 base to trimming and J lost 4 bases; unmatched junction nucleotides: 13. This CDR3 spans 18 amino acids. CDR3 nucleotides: TGCAGTGCTAGAGCCCCCCGCCCACTAGCGGGAGAGTCAGATACGCAGTATTTT. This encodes CSARAPRPLAGESDTQYF.

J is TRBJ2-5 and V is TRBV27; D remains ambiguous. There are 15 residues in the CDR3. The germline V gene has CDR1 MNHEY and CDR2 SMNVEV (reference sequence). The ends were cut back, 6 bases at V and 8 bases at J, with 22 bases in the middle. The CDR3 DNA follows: TGTGCCAGCAGGAGCACTGGTTCATGGATGGGAACCCAGTACTTC. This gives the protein CASRSTGSWMGTQYF.

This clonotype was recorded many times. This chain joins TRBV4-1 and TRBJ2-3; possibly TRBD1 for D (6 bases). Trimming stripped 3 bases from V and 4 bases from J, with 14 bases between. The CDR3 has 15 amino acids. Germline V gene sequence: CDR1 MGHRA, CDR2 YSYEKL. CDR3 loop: CASSHKTGNPDTQYF. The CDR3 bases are TGCGCCAGCAGCCATAAGACAGGCAACCCAGATACGCAGTATTTT.

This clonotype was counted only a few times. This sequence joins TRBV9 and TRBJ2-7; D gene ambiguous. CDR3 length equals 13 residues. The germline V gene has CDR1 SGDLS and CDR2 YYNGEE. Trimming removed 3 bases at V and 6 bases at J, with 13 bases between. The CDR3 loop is CASSARVFGEQYF. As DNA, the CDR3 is TGTGCCAGCAGCGCCCGAGTGTTTGGCGAGCAGTACTTC. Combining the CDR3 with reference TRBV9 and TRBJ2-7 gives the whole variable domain DSGVTQTPKHLITATGQRVTLRCSPRSGDLSVYWYQQSLDQGLQFLIQYYNGEERAKGNILERFSAQQFPDLHSELNLSSLELGDSALYFCASSARVFGEQYFGPGTRLTVT.

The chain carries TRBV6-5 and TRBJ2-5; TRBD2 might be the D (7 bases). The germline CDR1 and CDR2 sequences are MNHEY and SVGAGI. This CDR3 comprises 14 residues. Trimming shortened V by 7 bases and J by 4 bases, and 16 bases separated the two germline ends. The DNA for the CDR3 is TGTGCCAGCACCTTGGGGGGGGCTGGAGAGACCCAGTACTTC. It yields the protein CASTLGGAGETQYF.

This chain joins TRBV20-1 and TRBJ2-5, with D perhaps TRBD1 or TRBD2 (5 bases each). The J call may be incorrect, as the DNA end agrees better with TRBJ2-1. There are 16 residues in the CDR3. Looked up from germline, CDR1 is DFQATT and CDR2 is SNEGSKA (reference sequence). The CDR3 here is CSASQVGPGSYNEQFF. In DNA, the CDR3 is TGCAGTGCTTCGCAGGTGGGGCCGGGATCCTACAATGAGCAGTTCTTC.